The clone carrying this T cell receptor (gamma chain) was seen a handful of times. The antigen is not known. Germline and junction disagree at one end, which may indicate a read error. The sample comes from a study of Vδ1+ human thymocytes. Sequences come from RNA converted to cDNA by reverse transcription. CDR3 amplicons came from multiplex PCR with pooled V-gene forward and constant-region reverse primers. With CATT, TCRdb re-called clones from the multiplex PCR reads. The sample contains 36,000 or so gamma-chain clones, 20% of which appear only once. The sorted cells were CD3+ Vdelta1+ Vdelta2- thymocytes from alphabeta-depleted thymus. Points from the study as a whole: Thymic TRG and TRD repertoires appeared highly polyclonal, with Gaussian CDR3 length distributions. Despite high sort purity, approximately 21% of thymic T cell receptor delta sequences were Vdelta2.

This CDR3 region has 15 residues. CDR1 and CDR2 from the germline V gene are EGSNGY and YDSYNSKV. This sequence was found in a girl in the first two years of life who had congenital heart surgery. The chain is built from TRGV2 and TRGJP1. The sequencing input was Vdelta1+ gamma-delta thymocytes from the thymus. Stated subset: FACS-sorted CD3+ TCRalphabeta- TCRVdelta1+ TCRVdelta2- thymocytes. Here the CDR3 DNA reads TGTGCCACCTGGGACCAATATCCCACTGGTTGGTACAAGATATTT. It codes for CATWDQYPTGWYKIF.